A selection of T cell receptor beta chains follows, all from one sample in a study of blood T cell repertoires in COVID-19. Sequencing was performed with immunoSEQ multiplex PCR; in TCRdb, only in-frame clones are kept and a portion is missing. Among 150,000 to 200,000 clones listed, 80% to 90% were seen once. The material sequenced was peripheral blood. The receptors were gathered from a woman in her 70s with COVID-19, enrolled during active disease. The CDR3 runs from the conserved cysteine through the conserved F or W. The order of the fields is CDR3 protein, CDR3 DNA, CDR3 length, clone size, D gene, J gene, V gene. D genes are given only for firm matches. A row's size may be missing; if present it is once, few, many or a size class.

CDR3: CASRAPPVTGRWGGYTF
DNA: TGTGCCAGTAGGGCCCCACCGGTGACAGGGAGGTGGGGTGGCTACACCTTC
length: 17
size: NA
D: TRBD1
J: TRBJ1-2
V: TRBV19

CDR3: CASSGDRGPEQYF
DNA: TGTGCCAGCAGTGGGGACAGGGGGCCCGAGCAGTACTTC
length: 13
size: NA
D: TRBD1
J: TRBJ2-7
V: TRBV2

CDR3: CASSTESAGYYNEQFF
DNA: TGTGCCAGTAGTACTGAAAGTGCAGGATACTACAATGAGCAGTTCTTC
length: 16
size: NA
D: NA
J: TRBJ2-1
V: TRBV19

CDR3: CASRAGQGVTYEQYF
DNA: TGTGCCAGCAGGGCGGGACAGGGGGTCACCTACGAGCAGTACTTC
length: 15
size: NA
D: TRBD1
J: TRBJ2-7
V: TRBV2

CDR3: CASSLGGRERGYTF
DNA: TGTGCCAGCAGTTTAGGGGGCAGGGAAAGGGGCTACACCTTC
length: 14
size: NA
D: NA
J: TRBJ1-2
V: TRBV28

CDR3: CAWSEQGGPGYTF
DNA: TGTGCCTGGAGTGAACAGGGCGGACCGGGCTACACCTTC
length: 13
size: once
D: NA
J: TRBJ1-2
V: TRBV30

CDR3: CASNRATGSRETQYF
DNA: TGTGCCAGCAACAGGGCCACGGGGAGTAGGGAGACCCAGTACTTC
length: 15
size: NA
D: NA
J: TRBJ2-5
V: TRBV6-5

CDR3: CASSLVARAGEQYF
DNA: TGCGCCAGCAGCTTGGTGGCGCGAGCGGGGGAGCAGTACTTC
length: 14
size: NA
D: TRBD2
J: TRBJ2-7
V: TRBV5-1

CDR3: CATSIEIKSGTSGANVLTF
DNA: TGTGCCACCAGCATAGAGATAAAGTCAGGAACCTCTGGGGCCAACGTCCTGACTTTC
length: 19
size: NA
D: NA
J: TRBJ2-6
V: TRBV15

CDR3: CASSLAGFQETQYF
DNA: TGTGCCAGCAGTTTGGCGGGGTTCCAAGAGACCCAGTACTTC
length: 14
size: NA
D: NA
J: TRBJ2-5
V: TRBV27

CDR3: CASSLSGLQSYEQYF
DNA: TGTGCCAGCAGTCTATCGGGTCTCCAGTCCTACGAGCAGTACTTC
length: 15
size: NA
D: NA
J: TRBJ2-7
V: TRBV6-2/TRBV6-3

CDR3: CASSESPSGGANEQFF
DNA: TGTGCCAGCAGTGAATCCCCTAGCGGGGGGGCAAATGAGCAGTTCTTC
length: 16
size: NA
D: TRBD2
J: TRBJ2-1
V: TRBV6-1

CDR3: CASSERQGFKNSPLHF
DNA: TGTGCCAGTAGTGAAAGACAGGGCTTTAAGAATTCACCCCTCCACTTT
length: 16
size: NA
D: TRBD1
J: TRBJ1-6
V: TRBV19

CDR3: CASSFTQNTEAFF
DNA: TGTGCCAGCAGCTTTACACAGAACACTGAAGCTTTCTTT
length: 13
size: NA
D: NA
J: TRBJ1-1
V: TRBV7-2

CDR3: CASSPRPGQLSLNQPQHF
DNA: TGTGCCAGCTCACCTAGACCGGGACAGCTATCCCTCAATCAGCCCCAGCATTTT
length: 18
size: NA
D: TRBD1
J: TRBJ1-5
V: TRBV18

CDR3: CASSFQGSGANVLTF
DNA: TGTGCCAGCAGCTTCCAGGGCTCTGGGGCCAACGTCCTGACTTTC
length: 15
size: few
D: NA
J: TRBJ2-6
V: TRBV7-3

CDR3: CASSWTSLFYDYTF
DNA: TGTGCCAGCAGTTGGACAAGTCTCTTTTATGACTACACCTTC
length: 14
size: NA
D: NA
J: TRBJ1-2
V: TRBV28

CDR3: CASSKGNRVVSETQYF
DNA: TGTGCCAGCAGCAAGGGGAACAGGGTGGTTTCAGAGACCCAGTACTTC
length: 16
size: NA
D: NA
J: TRBJ2-5
V: TRBV21-1

CDR3: CASSLDGVAPNEQFF
DNA: TGCGCCAGCAGCTTGGACGGCGTAGCGCCCAATGAGCAGTTCTTC
length: 15
size: NA
D: NA
J: TRBJ2-1
V: TRBV5-1

CDR3: CATSSSGTNIWSEQFF
DNA: TGTGCCACCAGCAGTTCCGGGACAAATATTTGGAGTGAGCAGTTCTTC
length: 16
size: NA
D: NA
J: TRBJ2-1
V: TRBV15

CDR3: CASSQDIREQFF
DNA: TGTGCCAGCAGCCAAGATATCAGAGAGCAGTTCTTC
length: 12
size: NA
D: NA
J: TRBJ2-1
V: TRBV3-1/TRBV3-2

CDR3: CASSLGSGRDYGYTF
DNA: TGCGCCAGCAGCTTGGGTTCAGGGAGGGACTATGGCTACACCTTC
length: 15
size: NA
D: NA
J: TRBJ1-2
V: TRBV5-1

CDR3: CASSSDRVWQPQHF
DNA: TGTGCCAGCAGCTCCGACAGGGTTTGGCAGCCCCAGCATTTT
length: 14
size: NA
D: TRBD1
J: TRBJ1-5
V: TRBV7-9

CDR3: CASSETGGLAYEQYF
DNA: TGTGCCAGCAGTGAAACAGGGGGCCTGGCCTACGAGCAGTACTTC
length: 15
size: NA
D: TRBD1
J: TRBJ2-7
V: TRBV25-1

CDR3: CASSPAGASGNTIYF
DNA: TGTGCCAGCTCACCCGCGGGGGCATCTGGAAACACCATATATTTT
length: 15
size: NA
D: NA
J: TRBJ1-3
V: TRBV18

CDR3: CASSLSRGLWQYF
DNA: TGTGCCAGCAGCTTGAGTAGGGGGCTATGGCAGTACTTC
length: 13
size: NA
D: TRBD1
J: TRBJ2-7
V: TRBV7-2

CDR3: CASSVRSTGELFF
DNA: TGTGCCAGCAGCGTCAGGTCCACCGGGGAGCTGTTTTTT
length: 13
size: NA
D: NA
J: TRBJ2-2
V: TRBV9

CDR3: CASSEGGGRYEQYF
DNA: TGTGCCAGCAGTGAGGGAGGGGGGAGGTATGAGCAGTACTTC
length: 14
size: NA
D: NA
J: TRBJ2-7
V: TRBV25-1

CDR3: CASSLFASTDTQYF
DNA: TGTGCCAGCAGCTTATTTGCGAGCACAGATACGCAGTATTTT
length: 14
size: NA
D: NA
J: TRBJ2-3
V: TRBV11-3

CDR3: CASQTGRSEAFF
DNA: TGTGCCAGCCAGACAGGGAGGTCTGAAGCTTTCTTT
length: 12
size: NA
D: TRBD1
J: TRBJ1-1
V: TRBV2

CDR3: CAWSVTRANTEAFF
DNA: TGTGCCTGGAGTGTAACCAGGGCGAACACTGAAGCTTTCTTT
length: 14
size: NA
D: NA
J: TRBJ1-1
V: TRBV30

CDR3: CASSVQGASEQYF
DNA: TGTGCCAGCAGCGTACAGGGGGCGAGCGAGCAGTACTTC
length: 13
size: once
D: TRBD1
J: TRBJ2-7
V: TRBV9

CDR3: CASSTLLQGVNQPQHF
DNA: TGTGCCAGTAGTACCCTCCTACAGGGGGTCAATCAGCCCCAGCATTTT
length: 16
size: once
D: TRBD1
J: TRBJ1-5
V: TRBV19

CDR3: CASSTGVGYEQYF
DNA: TGTGCCAGCAGTACCGGGGTAGGCTACGAGCAGTACTTC
length: 13
size: NA
D: NA
J: TRBJ2-7
V: TRBV11-3

CDR3: CAGAGADQPQHF
DNA: TGTGCCGGAGCGGGGGCAGATCAGCCCCAGCATTTT
length: 12
size: NA
D: NA
J: TRBJ1-5
V: TRBV2

CDR3: CASSMGGGDTEAFF
DNA: TGCGCCAGCAGCATGGGAGGGGGCGACACTGAAGCTTTCTTT
length: 14
size: NA
D: TRBD1
J: TRBJ1-1
V: TRBV5-1

CDR3: CASSLGDQGQPQHF
DNA: TGTGCCAGTAGTTTGGGGGACCAGGGGCAGCCCCAGCATTTT
length: 14
size: NA
D: NA
J: TRBJ1-5
V: TRBV19

CDR3: CASSLAGQGETQYF
DNA: TGCGCCAGCAGCTTGGCAGGACAGGGTGAGACCCAGTACTTC
length: 14
size: NA
D: TRBD1
J: TRBJ2-5
V: TRBV5-1

CDR3: CASSIDSPTGAYNEQFF
DNA: TGTGCCAGTAGTATAGATTCCCCGACAGGGGCCTACAATGAGCAGTTCTTC
length: 17
size: NA
D: TRBD1
J: TRBJ2-1
V: TRBV19

CDR3: CSALGSTDTQYF
DNA: TGCAGCGCACTAGGCAGCACAGATACGCAGTATTTT
length: 12
size: NA
D: NA
J: TRBJ2-3
V: TRBV29-1

CDR3: CASSGQAGGDTIYF
DNA: TGTGCCAGCAGCGGACAGGCCGGGGGAGACACCATATATTTT
length: 14
size: once
D: TRBD1
J: TRBJ1-3
V: TRBV7-9

CDR3: CASSQDLGTGGFYGYTF
DNA: TGTGCCAGCAGCCAAGATCTCGGGACAGGGGGATTCTATGGCTACACCTTC
length: 17
size: NA
D: TRBD1
J: TRBJ1-2
V: TRBV3-1/TRBV3-2

CDR3: CASSVQGGTDTQYF
DNA: TGTGCCAGCAGCGTGCAGGGCGGCACAGATACGCAGTATTTT
length: 14
size: NA
D: NA
J: TRBJ2-3
V: TRBV3-1/TRBV3-2

CDR3: CASSSFPLQGNEKLFF
DNA: TGTGCCAGCAGTTCTTTTCCATTGCAGGGCAATGAAAAACTGTTTTTT
length: 16
size: NA
D: NA
J: TRBJ1-4
V: TRBV28

CDR3: CASRHRVGTDTQYF
DNA: TGTGCCAGCAGGCACAGGGTTGGCACAGATACGCAGTATTTT
length: 14
size: NA
D: NA
J: TRBJ2-3
V: TRBV5-8

CDR3: CATSRDQGNQPQHF
DNA: TGTGCCACCAGCAGAGACCAGGGCAATCAGCCCCAGCATTTT
length: 14
size: NA
D: NA
J: TRBJ1-5
V: TRBV15

CDR3: CASSFYAGGPYNEQFF
DNA: TGTGCCAGCAGCTTCTATGCGGGGGGACCTTACAATGAGCAGTTCTTC
length: 16
size: once
D: TRBD2
J: TRBJ2-1
V: TRBV11-2

CDR3: CASSQDLQGNQPQHF
DNA: TGCGCCAGCAGCCAAGACTTACAGGGAAATCAGCCCCAGCATTTT
length: 15
size: NA
D: NA
J: TRBJ1-5
V: TRBV4-1

CDR3: CASSLGTGPTEAFF
DNA: TGTGCCAGCAGCTTGGGGACAGGGCCCACTGAAGCTTTCTTT
length: 14
size: NA
D: TRBD1
J: TRBJ1-1
V: TRBV7-2